What follows describes a single T cell receptor beta chain. This sample was taken from a study of blood T cells in healthy people across ages. CDR3 size: 14 residues. Losses at the gene ends were 3 bases for V and 4 bases for J; bases not matched to a gene: 5. Germline values: CDR1 SNHLY, CDR2 FYNNEI. The second PCR ran roughly 6 to 12 cycles with a sample-barcoded 5' primer and J-beta primers. TCRdb ran MiXCR on the 5' RACE reads and lists one entry per CDR3 protein. Among some 1.4 million distinct CDR3 sequences listed, about 43% were seen once. The chain recombines TRBV2 with TRBJ1-2; TRBD1 matches 7 bases. The TCR was taken from a woman aged 18-35 years in good health. Material for sequencing was blood. CDR3 DNA sequence: TGTGCCAGCAGTGAGGGACAGCTTAGCTATGGCTACACCTTC. Protein product: CASSEGQLSYGYTF. The entire variable domain, with the rest obtained from reference TRBV2 and TRBJ1-2, is as follows: EPEVTQTPSHQVTQMGQEVILRCVPISNHLYFYWYRQILGQKVEFLVSFYNNEISEKSEIFDDQFSVERPDGSNFTLKIRSTKLEDSAMYFCASSEGQLSYGYTFGSGTRLTVV.